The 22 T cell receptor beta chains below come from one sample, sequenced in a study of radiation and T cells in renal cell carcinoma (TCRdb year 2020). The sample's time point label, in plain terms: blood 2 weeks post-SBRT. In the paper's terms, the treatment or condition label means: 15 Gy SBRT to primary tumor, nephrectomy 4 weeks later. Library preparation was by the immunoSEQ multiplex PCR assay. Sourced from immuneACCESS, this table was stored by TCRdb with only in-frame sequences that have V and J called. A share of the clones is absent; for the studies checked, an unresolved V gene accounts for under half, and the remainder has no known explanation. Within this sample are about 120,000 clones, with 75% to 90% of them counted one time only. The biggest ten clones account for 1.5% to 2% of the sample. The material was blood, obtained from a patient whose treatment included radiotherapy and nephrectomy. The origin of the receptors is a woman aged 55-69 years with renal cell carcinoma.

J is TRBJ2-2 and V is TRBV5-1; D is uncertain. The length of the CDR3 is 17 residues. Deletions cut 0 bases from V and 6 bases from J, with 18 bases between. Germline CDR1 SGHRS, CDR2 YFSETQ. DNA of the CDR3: TGCGCCAGCAGCTTGGCCTCGACGGTCACGGGTTCCGGGGAGCTGTTTTTT. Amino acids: CASSLASTVTGSGELFF.

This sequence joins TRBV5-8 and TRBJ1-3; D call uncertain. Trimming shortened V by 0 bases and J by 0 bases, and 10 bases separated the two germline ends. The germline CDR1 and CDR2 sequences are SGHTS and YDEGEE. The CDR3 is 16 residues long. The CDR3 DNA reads TGTGCCAGCAGCTTGGGTCTGGACTCCTCTGGAAACACCATATATTTT. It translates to CASSLGLDSSGNTIYF. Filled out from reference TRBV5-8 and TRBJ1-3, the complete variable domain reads EAGVTQSPTHLIKTRGQQATLRCSPISGHTSVYWYQQALGLGLQFLLWYDEGEERNRGNFPPRFSGRQFPNYSSELNVNALELEDSALYLCASSLGLDSSGNTIYFGEGSWLTVV.

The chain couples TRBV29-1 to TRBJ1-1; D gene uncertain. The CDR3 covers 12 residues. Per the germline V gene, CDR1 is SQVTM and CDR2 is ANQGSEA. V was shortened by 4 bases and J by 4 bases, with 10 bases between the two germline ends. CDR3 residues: CSVVGGSTEAFF. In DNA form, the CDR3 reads TGCAGCGTTGTAGGAGGGAGCACTGAAGCTTTCTTT.

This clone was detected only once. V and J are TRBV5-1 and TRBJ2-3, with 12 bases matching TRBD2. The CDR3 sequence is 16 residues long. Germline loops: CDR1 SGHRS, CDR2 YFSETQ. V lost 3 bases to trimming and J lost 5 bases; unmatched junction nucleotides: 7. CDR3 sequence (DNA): TGCGCCAGCAGCTCAGGGACTAGCGGGTTAGTAGATACGCAGTATTTT. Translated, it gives CASSSGTSGLVDTQYF.

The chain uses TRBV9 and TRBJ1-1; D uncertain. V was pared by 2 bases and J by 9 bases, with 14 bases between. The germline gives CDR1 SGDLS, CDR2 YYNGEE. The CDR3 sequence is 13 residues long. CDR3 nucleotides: TGTGCCAGCAGCGTCGAAGCGAACACCAAAGCTTTCTTT. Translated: CASSVEANTKAFF. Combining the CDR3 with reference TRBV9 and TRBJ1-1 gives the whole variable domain DSGVTQTPKHLITATGQRVTLRCSPRSGDLSVYWYQQSLDQGLQFLIQYYNGEERAKGNILERFSAQQFPDLHSELNLSSLELGDSALYFCASSVEANTKAFFGQGTRLTVV.

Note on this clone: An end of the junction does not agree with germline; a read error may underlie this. The CDR3 protein is CAWGTEPSRLHF. The CDR3 DNA is TGTGCCTGGGGGACGGAGCCTTCGCGATTGCATTTT. V gene TRBV30 combines with J gene TRBJ2-3; D is possibly TRBD1 or TRBD2 (5 bases each). This CDR3 is 12 amino acids long. Germline values: CDR1 GTSNPN, CDR2 SVGIG (reference sequence).

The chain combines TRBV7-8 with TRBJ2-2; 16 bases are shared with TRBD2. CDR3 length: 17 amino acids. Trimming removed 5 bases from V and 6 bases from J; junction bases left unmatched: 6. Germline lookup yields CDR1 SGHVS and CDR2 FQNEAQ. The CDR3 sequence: CASSPGTSGRAPGELFF. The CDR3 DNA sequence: TGTGCCAGCAGCCCAGGGACTAGCGGGAGGGCCCCCGGGGAGCTGTTTTTT. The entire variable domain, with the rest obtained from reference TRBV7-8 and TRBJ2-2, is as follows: GAGVSQSPRYKVAKRGQDVALRCDPISGHVSLFWYQQALGQGPEFLTYFQNEAQLDKSGLPSDRFFAERPEGSVSTLKIQRTQQEDSAVYLCASSPGTSGRAPGELFFGEGSRLTVL.

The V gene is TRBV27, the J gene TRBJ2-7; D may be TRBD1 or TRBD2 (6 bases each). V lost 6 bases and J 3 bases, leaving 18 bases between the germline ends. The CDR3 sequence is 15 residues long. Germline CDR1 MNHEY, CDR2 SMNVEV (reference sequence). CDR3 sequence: CASRNLNGGIYEQYF. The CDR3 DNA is TGTGCCAGCAGAAACCTTAACGGGGGCATCTACGAGCAGTACTTC.

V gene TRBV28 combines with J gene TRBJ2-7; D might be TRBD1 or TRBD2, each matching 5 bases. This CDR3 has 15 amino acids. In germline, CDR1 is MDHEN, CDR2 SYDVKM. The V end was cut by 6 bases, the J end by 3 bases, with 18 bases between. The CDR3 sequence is CASRETGTANYEQYF. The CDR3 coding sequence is TGTGCCAGCAGGGAGACCGGGACCGCCAACTACGAGCAGTACTTC.

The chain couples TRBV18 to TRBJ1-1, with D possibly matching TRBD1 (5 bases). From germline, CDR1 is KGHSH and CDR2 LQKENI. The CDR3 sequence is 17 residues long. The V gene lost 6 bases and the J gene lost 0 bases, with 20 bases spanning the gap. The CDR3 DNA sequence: TGTGCCAGCTCGGCACGTGACGGGGGACTGCTGAACACTGAAGCTTTCTTT. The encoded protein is CASSARDGGLLNTEAFF.

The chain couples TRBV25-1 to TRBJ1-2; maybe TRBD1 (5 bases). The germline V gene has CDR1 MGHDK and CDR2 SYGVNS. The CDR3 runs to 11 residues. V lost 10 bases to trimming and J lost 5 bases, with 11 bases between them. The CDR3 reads CATSEGYGYTF. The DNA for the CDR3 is TGTGCCACTTCGGAGGGGTATGGCTACACCTTC.

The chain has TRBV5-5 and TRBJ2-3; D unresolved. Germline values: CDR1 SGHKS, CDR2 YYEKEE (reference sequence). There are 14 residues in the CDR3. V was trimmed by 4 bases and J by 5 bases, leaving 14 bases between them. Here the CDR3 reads CASSVSPLGDTQYF. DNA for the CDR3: TGTGCCAGCAGCGTATCCCCCCTAGGAGATACGCAGTATTTT.

The chain's CDR3 is CASSLVSEAEAFF. In DNA form, the CDR3 reads TGCGCCAGCAGCTTGGTGAGTGAAGCTGAAGCTTTCTTT. The gene calls are TRBV5-1 and TRBJ1-1; D is undetermined. The CDR3 has 13 residues. Germline V gives CDR1 SGHRS, CDR2 YFSETQ. V was clipped by 0 bases and J by 6 bases, with 9 bases between them.

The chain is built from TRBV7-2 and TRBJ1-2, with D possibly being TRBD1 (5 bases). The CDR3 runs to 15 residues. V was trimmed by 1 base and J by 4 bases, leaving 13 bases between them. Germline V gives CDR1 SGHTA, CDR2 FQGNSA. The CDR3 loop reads CASSLGGREGYGYTF. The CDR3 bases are TGTGCCAGCAGCTTAGGAGGCAGGGAAGGCTATGGCTACACCTTC.

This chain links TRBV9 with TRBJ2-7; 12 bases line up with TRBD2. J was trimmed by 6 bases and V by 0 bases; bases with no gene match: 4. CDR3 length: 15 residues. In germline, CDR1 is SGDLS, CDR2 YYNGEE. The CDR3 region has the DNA TGTGCCAGCAGCGTAGGACTAGCGGGAGATAGCGAGCAGTACTTC. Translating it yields CASSVGLAGDSEQYF.

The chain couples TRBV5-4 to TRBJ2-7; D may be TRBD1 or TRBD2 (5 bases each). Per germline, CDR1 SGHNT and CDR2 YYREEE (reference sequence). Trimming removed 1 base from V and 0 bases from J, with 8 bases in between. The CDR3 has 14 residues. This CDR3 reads CASSLPGPSYEQYF. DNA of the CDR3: TGTGCCAGCAGCTTGCCGGGACCCTCCTACGAGCAGTACTTC. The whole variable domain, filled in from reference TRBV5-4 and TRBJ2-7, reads ETGVTQSPTHLIKTRGQQVTLRCSSQSGHNTVSWYQQALGQGPQFIFQYYREEENGRGNFPPRFSGLQFPNYSSELNVNALELDDSALYLCASSLPGPSYEQYFGPGTRLTVT.

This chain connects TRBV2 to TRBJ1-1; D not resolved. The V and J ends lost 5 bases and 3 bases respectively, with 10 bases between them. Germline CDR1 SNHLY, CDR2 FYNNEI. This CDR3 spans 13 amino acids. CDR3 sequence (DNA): TGTGCCAGCAGTTATTATAGGGACACTGAAGCTTTCTTT. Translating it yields CASSYYRDTEAFF.

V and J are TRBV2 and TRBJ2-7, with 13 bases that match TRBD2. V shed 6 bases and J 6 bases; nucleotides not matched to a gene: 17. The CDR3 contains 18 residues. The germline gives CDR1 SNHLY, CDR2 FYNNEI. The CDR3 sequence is CASSSDRIRTSGGVEQYF. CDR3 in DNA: TGTGCCAGCAGCAGCGACAGGATTAGGACTAGCGGGGGAGTCGAGCAGTACTTC.

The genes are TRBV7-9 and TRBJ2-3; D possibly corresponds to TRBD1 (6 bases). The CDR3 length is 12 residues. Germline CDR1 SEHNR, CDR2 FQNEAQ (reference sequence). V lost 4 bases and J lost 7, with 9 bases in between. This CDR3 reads CASSSQGNTQYF. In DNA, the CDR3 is TGTGCCAGCAGCTCACAGGGCAATACGCAGTATTTT.

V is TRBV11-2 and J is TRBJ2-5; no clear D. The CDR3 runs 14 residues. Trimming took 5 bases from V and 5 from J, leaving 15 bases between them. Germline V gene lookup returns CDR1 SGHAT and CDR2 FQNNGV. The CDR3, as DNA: TGTGCCAGCAGCCTGACTGAAATCTGGGAGACCCAGTACTTC. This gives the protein CASSLTEIWETQYF.

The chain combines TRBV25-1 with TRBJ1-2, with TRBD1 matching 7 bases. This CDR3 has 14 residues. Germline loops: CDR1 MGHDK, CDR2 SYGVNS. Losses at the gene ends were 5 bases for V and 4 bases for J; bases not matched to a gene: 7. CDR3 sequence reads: CASSSSQGIYGYTF. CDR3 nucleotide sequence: TGTGCCAGCAGTTCGTCACAGGGGATCTATGGCTACACCTTC.

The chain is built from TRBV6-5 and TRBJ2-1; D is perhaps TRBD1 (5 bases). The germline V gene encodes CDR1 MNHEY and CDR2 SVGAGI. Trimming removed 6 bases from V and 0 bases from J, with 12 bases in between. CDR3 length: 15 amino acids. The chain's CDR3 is CASSRTFSSYNEQFF. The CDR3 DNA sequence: TGTGCCAGCAGCCGGACATTTAGCTCCTACAATGAGCAGTTCTTC.